Following are 22 T cell receptor beta chains from one sample sequenced in a study of blood T cell repertoires in COVID-19. Profiled with immunoSEQ multiplex PCR; TCRdb holds only in-frame clones, not every one. The data show 450,000 or so clones, 70% to 90% seen once. Specimen: peripheral blood. These TCRs come from a man between 18 and 29 years old with COVID-19, enrolled during active disease.

This chain connects TRBV27 to TRBJ2-1, with 9 bases fitting TRBD2. The trim removed 0 bases at V and 10 bases at J, leaving 10 bases unmatched. The germline CDR1 and CDR2 sequences are MNHEY and SMNVEV (reference sequence). The CDR3 is 16 amino acids. Written as DNA, the CDR3 is TGTGCCAGCAGTTTATCGGCCGGACTAGCGAAGGTGGAGCAGTTCTTC. Its protein product is CASSLSAGLAKVEQFF.

V and J are TRBV6-6 and TRBJ1-6; 10 bases are shared with TRBD1. The CDR3 sequence is 16 residues long. Germline V gene lookup returns CDR1 MNHNY and CDR2 SVGAGI (reference sequence). Unmatched junction bases numbered 10, after V lost 7 bases and J lost 7 bases. The CDR3 loop is CASNPRQGAQNSPLHF. DNA of the CDR3: TGTGCCAGCAACCCACGACAGGGGGCGCAAAATTCACCCCTCCACTTT.

The gene calls are TRBV29-1 and TRBJ2-2, with TRBD2 identical over 8 bases. Trimming at V came to 4 bases and at J to 6 bases, leaving 7 bases not matched to a gene. In germline, CDR1 is SQVTM, CDR2 ANQGSEA. This CDR3 has 14 residues. This CDR3 is CSVVWLAGSGELFF. CDR3 nucleotides: TGCAGCGTTGTGTGGCTAGCGGGTTCCGGGGAGCTGTTTTTT.

This chain connects TRBV11-2 to TRBJ2-1; 7 nucleotides align to TRBD2. The CDR3 has 16 amino acids. V shed 0 bases and J 3 bases; nucleotides not matched to a gene: 5. CDR1 SGHAT and CDR2 FQNNGV come from the germline V gene. The CDR3 here is CASSLEERDHYNEQFF. CDR3 coding DNA: TGTGCCAGCAGCTTAGAGGAGCGGGACCACTACAATGAGCAGTTCTTC.

This rearrangement joins TRBV27 to TRBJ2-7, with D perhaps matching TRBD2 (5 bases). Germline CDR1 and CDR2: MNHEY and SMNVEV (reference sequence). The CDR3 contains 13 residues. Trimming left V 5 bases short and J 6 bases short, with 14 bases between. As DNA, the CDR3 is TGTGCCAGCAGTGTAGGGTCAGCGGTCGAGCAGTACTTC. It specifies CASSVGSAVEQYF.

This clone was seen once. The chain uses TRBV27 and TRBJ1-5, with D possibly matching TRBD1 (5 bases). CDR1 and CDR2 from the germline V gene are MNHEY and SMNVEV (reference sequence). This CDR3 comprises 13 residues. Trimming took off 4 bases at V and 9 bases at J, with 13 bases between the two ends. The chain's CDR3 is CASSSQGSGPQHF. For the CDR3, the DNA is TGTGCCAGCAGTTCCCAGGGATCTGGGCCCCAGCATTTT.

The chain uses TRBV18 and TRBJ2-5, with unresolved D. CDR3 size: 13 residues. The ends were cut back, 3 bases at V and 4 bases at J, with 9 bases in the middle. Germline-derived CDR1 and CDR2 are KGHSH and LQKENI. The CDR3 coding sequence is TGTGCCAGCTCACCTCCGGTACTAGAGACCCAGTACTTC. It encodes CASSPPVLETQYF.

The chain has TRBV5-4 and TRBJ2-7, with D perhaps matching TRBD1 (6 bases). Germline V gene sequence: CDR1 SGHNT, CDR2 YYREEE (reference sequence). V was cut by 3 bases and J by 4 bases, with 20 bases left in between. The CDR3 extends over 16 amino acids. This chain's CDR3 is CASSSKDRTPPYEQYF. The CDR3 coding sequence is TGTGCCAGCAGCTCGAAAGACAGGACCCCACCGTACGAGCAGTACTTC.

This chain connects TRBV5-1 to TRBJ1-1; TRBD1 matches 8 bases. The germline V gene has CDR1 SGHRS and CDR2 YFSETQ. The length of the CDR3 is 13 residues. After removal of 4 bases from V and 7 bases from J, the junction contained 6 bases not matched to a gene. The CDR3 loop reads CASSPQGADEAFF. The CDR3 DNA is TGCGCCAGCAGCCCGCAGGGGGCTGATGAAGCTTTCTTT.

The V gene is TRBV30, the J gene TRBJ2-3, with a weak D call TRBD2 (7 bases). The germline V gene encodes CDR1 GTSNPN and CDR2 SVGIG (reference sequence). V gave up 5 bases and J gave up 1 base, with 10 bases separating them. The CDR3 runs 13 residues. CDR3 DNA: TGTGCCTGGGGGGGGGCCCGCACAGATACGCAGTATTTT. This sequence encodes CAWGGARTDTQYF.

Points on this clone: At one boundary the junction diverges from the germline segment, which might be a read error. The chain links TRBV5-1 to TRBJ2-7; 11 bases fit TRBD2. Germline V gene lookup returns CDR1 SGHRS and CDR2 YFSETQ. The CDR3 sequence is 12 residues long. The CDR3 DNA reads as TGCGCCAGCAGCGCGGGAGGACTAGCGGGTATCTTC. It is translated as CASSAGGLAGIF.

The chain couples TRBV19 to TRBJ1-6; D unclear. Per the germline V gene, CDR1 is LNHDA and CDR2 is SQIVND (reference sequence). V gave up 7 bases and J gave up 7 bases, with 17 bases separating them. The CDR3 extends over 15 amino acids. The CDR3 region has the DNA TGTGCCAGTACTCCATCCGGGATTTCCAATTCACCCCTCCACTTT. It yields the protein CASTPSGISNSPLHF.

The rearrangement joins TRBV2 to TRBJ2-7, with D perhaps matching TRBD1 (6 bases). The CDR3 totals 15 residues. V gave up 5 bases and J gave up 3 bases, with 17 bases separating them. Germline CDR1 SNHLY, CDR2 FYNNEI. The CDR3 nucleotides are TGTGCCAGCAGTCGAGAAGGACAGCCCTTCTACGAGCAGTACTTC. Amino acids: CASSREGQPFYEQYF. The complete variable domain, with remaining parts taken from reference TRBV2 and TRBJ2-7, reads EPEVTQTPSHQVTQMGQEVILRCVPISNHLYFYWYRQILGQKVEFLVSFYNNEISEKSEIFDDQFSVERPDGSNFTLKIRSTKLEDSAMYFCASSREGQPFYEQYFGPGTRLTVT.

V usage is TRBV19 and J usage is TRBJ1-3; D is unresolved. Germline V gene lookup returns CDR1 LNHDA and CDR2 SQIVND (reference sequence). The CDR3 has 14 amino acids. The V and J ends lost 5 bases and 4 bases respectively, with 12 bases between them. CDR3 DNA sequence: TGTGCCAGTAGTCCGGGTACTTTGGGAAACACCATATATTTT. It yields the protein CASSPGTLGNTIYF.

This rearrangement joins TRBV10-1 to TRBJ2-2; 15 bases line up with TRBD2. Germline V lookup: CDR1 WNHNN, CDR2 SYGVQD (reference sequence). This CDR3 has 17 amino acids. Losses at the gene ends were 8 bases for V and 1 base for J; bases not matched to a gene: 5. The CDR3 sequence is CASPGLAGGLNTGELFF. The CDR3 DNA follows: TGCGCCAGCCCCGGACTAGCGGGAGGGCTGAACACCGGGGAGCTGTTTTTT.

The chain couples TRBV9 to TRBJ2-3; 9 bases match TRBD1. With 0 bases clipped from V and 6 bases from J, the junction kept 5 bases outside the gene matches. In germline, CDR1 is SGDLS, CDR2 YYNGEE. This CDR3 has 15 residues. The DNA for the CDR3 is TGTGCCAGCAGCGTAGGAGGGACAGGGATGGATACGCAGTATTTT. Amino acid sequence: CASSVGGTGMDTQYF. Full variable domain (missing parts from reference TRBV9 and TRBJ2-3): DSGVTQTPKHLITATGQRVTLRCSPRSGDLSVYWYQQSLDQGLQFLIQYYNGEERAKGNILERFSAQQFPDLHSELNLSSLELGDSALYFCASSVGGTGMDTQYFGPGTRLTVL.

A single count supports this clone. This rearrangement joins TRBV27 to TRBJ2-7; TRBD2 matches 12 bases. Per germline, CDR1 MNHEY and CDR2 SMNVEV (reference sequence). CDR3 length: 15 amino acids. Trimming removed 2 bases from V and 6 bases from J; junction bases left unmatched: 5. For the CDR3, the DNA is TGTGCCAGCAGTTTAGGACTAGCGGGACTCGCCGAGCAGTACTTC. This gives the protein CASSLGLAGLAEQYF.

There are a few counts of this clone. Other DNA sequences in the same sample also yield this CDR3. V is TRBV7-2 and J is TRBJ1-2; a weak D match, TRBD1 (5 bases). The CDR3 runs to 13 residues. CDR1 is SGHTA and CDR2 is FQGNSA in the germline V gene. Deletions cut 1 base from V and 4 bases from J, with 7 bases between. CDR3 sequence reads: CASSLGQGYGYTF. CDR3 coding DNA: TGTGCCAGCAGCTTAGGCCAGGGCTATGGCTACACCTTC.

In this sample, this clone turned up once. CDR3 amino acids: CASPNTAEQYF. In DNA form, the CDR3 reads TGTGCCAGCCCTAACACAGCCGAGCAGTACTTC. V and J are TRBV27 and TRBJ2-7; D unresolved. V lost 8 bases, J lost 6 bases, and 11 bases lay in between. CDR1 is MNHEY and CDR2 is SMNVEV in the germline V gene (reference sequence). The CDR3 contains 11 residues.

The CDR3 nucleotides are TGCAGCGTTGAAGGGACAGGGGGGAACGAGCAGTACTTC. Its translation is CSVEGTGGNEQYF. This chain connects TRBV29-1 to TRBJ2-7; 10 bases align to TRBD1. Losses at the gene ends were 1 base for V and 5 bases for J; bases not matched to a gene: 2. CDR1 is SQVTM and CDR2 is ANQGSEA in the germline V gene. CDR3 length: 13 residues.

The CDR3 is CASSLRGSSYNEQFF. The DNA for the CDR3 is TGTGCCAGCAGCTTACGCGGGAGCTCCTACAATGAGCAGTTCTTC. The V call is TRBV11-2, the J call TRBJ2-1, with 7 bases identical to TRBD2. CDR1 and CDR2 from the germline V gene are SGHAT and FQNNGV. The V gene end was trimmed by 2 bases and the J gene end by 0 bases; junction bases not matched to a gene: 1. The CDR3 loop spans 15 amino acids.

This rearrangement joins TRBV7-8 to TRBJ1-4; no clear D gene. V lost 5 bases, J lost 0 bases, and 16 bases lay in between. Germline CDR1 reads SGHVS; CDR2 reads FQNEAQ. The CDR3 runs 17 residues. CDR3 region: CASSAYPDKATNEKLFF. For the CDR3, the DNA is TGTGCCAGCAGCGCCTACCCTGACAAAGCAACTAATGAAAAACTGTTTTTT. Filled out from reference TRBV7-8 and TRBJ1-4, the complete variable domain reads GAGVSQSPRYKVAKRGQDVALRCDPISGHVSLFWYQQALGQGPEFLTYFQNEAQLDKSGLPSDRFFAERPEGSVSTLKIQRTQQEDSAVYLCASSAYPDKATNEKLFFGSGTQLSVL.